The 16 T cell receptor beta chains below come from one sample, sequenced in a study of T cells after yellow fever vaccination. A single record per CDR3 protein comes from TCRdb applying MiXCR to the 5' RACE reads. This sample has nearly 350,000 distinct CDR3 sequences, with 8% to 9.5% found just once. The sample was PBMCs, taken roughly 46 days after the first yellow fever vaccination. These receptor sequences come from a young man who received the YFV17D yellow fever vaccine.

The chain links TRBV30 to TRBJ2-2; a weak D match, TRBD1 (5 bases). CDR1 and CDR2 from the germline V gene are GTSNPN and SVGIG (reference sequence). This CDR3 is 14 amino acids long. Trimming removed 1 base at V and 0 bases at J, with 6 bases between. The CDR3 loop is CAWSDRTNTGELFF. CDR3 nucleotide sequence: TGTGCCTGGAGTGACAGGACGAACACCGGGGAGCTGTTTTTT.

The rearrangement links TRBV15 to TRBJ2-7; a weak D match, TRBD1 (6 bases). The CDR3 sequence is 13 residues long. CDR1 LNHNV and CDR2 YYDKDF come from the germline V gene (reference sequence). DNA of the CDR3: TGTGCCACCAGCAGTGGGGACATCTACGAGCGGTACGTC. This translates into CATSSGDIYERYV.

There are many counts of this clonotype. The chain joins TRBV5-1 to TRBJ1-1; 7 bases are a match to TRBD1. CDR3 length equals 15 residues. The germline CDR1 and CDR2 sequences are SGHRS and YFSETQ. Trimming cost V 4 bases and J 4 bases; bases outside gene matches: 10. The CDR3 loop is CASSVQTGSLTEAFF. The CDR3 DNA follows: TGCGCCAGCAGCGTGCAGACAGGGAGTCTCACTGAAGCTTTCTTT.

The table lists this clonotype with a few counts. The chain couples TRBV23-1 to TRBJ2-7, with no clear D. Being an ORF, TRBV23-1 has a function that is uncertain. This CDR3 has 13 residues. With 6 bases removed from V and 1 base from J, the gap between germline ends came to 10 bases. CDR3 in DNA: TGCGCCAGCAGCCGGCACAAATCCTACGAGCAGTACGTC. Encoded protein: CASSRHKSYEQYV.

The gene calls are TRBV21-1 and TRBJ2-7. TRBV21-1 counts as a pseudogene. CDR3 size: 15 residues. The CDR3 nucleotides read TGTGCCAGCAGCAAAGATCAGGTTATGACCTACGAGCAGTACTTC. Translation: CASSKDQVMTYEQYF.

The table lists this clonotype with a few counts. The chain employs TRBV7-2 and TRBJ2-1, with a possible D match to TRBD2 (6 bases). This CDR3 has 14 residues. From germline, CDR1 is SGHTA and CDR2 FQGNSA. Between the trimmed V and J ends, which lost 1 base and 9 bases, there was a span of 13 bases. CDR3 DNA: TGTGCCAGCAGCTTAGGCGGCAGGGAGGCTGAGCAGTTCTTC. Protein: CASSLGGREAEQFF.

The CDR3 bases are TGTGCCATCAGTACCTTAGCAGAGCAGTACTTC. This sequence encodes CAISTLAEQYF. The chain links TRBV10-3 to TRBJ2-7; D unresolved. The V gene lost 5 bases and the J gene lost 7 bases, with 9 bases spanning the gap. CDR1 ENHRY and CDR2 SYGVKD come from the germline V gene. The CDR3 consists of 11 residues.

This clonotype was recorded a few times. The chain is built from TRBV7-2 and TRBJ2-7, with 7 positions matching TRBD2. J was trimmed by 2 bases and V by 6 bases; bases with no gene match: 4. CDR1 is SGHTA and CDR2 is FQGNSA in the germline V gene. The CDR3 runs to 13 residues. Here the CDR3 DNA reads TGTGCCAGCAGAAGCGGGACTGCCTACGAGCAGTACTTC. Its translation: CASRSGTAYEQYF.

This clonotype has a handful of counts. CDR3 DNA: TGCAGTGCGGAAAAGGACTTGAACACTGAAGCTTTCTTT. It codes for CSAEKDLNTEAFF. V is TRBV20-1 and J is TRBJ1-1, with no clear D. The CDR3 loop spans 13 amino acids. V shed 6 bases and J shed 0 bases, with 11 bases lying between them. Germline CDR1 reads DFQATT; CDR2 reads SNEGSKA (reference sequence).

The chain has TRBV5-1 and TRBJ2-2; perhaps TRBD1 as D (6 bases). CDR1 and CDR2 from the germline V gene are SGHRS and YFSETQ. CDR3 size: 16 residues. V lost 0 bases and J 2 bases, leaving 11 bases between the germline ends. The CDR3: CASSLAEQGNTGELFF. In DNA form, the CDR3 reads TGCGCCAGCAGCTTGGCCGAACAGGGAAACACCGGGGAGCTGTTTTTT.

The chain's CDR3 is CASSPRATGRVSPLHF. Written as DNA, the CDR3 is TGTGCCAGCAGCCCCCGCGCCACGGGGCGGGTTTCACCCCTCCACTTT. This chain joins TRBV7-2 and TRBJ1-6; tentative D call: TRBD1 (5 bases). Germline V lookup: CDR1 SGHTA, CDR2 FQGNSA. CDR3 length: 16 amino acids. Trimming shortened V by 5 bases and J by 9 bases, and 20 bases separated the two germline ends.

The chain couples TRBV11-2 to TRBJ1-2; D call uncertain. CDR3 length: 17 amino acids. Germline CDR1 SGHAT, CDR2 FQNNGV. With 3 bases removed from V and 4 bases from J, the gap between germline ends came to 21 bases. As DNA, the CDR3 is TGTGCCAGCAGCTTCCATCTAATGGGAGCCGGTGGCTATGGCTACACCTTC. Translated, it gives CASSFHLMGAGGYGYTF.

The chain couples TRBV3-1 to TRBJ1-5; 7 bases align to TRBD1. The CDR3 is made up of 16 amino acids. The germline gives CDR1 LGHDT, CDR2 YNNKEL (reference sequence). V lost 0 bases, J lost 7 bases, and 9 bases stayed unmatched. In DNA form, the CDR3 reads TGTGCCAGCAGCCAAGAAGGAGGGGGCCAAGGACAGCCCCAGCATTTT. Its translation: CASSQEGGGQGQPQHF.

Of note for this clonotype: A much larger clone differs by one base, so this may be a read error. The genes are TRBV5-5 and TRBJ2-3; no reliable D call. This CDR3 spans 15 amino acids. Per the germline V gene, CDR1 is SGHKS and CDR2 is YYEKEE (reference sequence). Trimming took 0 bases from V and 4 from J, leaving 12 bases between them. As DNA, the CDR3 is TGTGCCAGCAGCTTGGTCAGCAGGTCCGCAGATACGCAGTATTTT. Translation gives CASSLVSRSADTQYF.

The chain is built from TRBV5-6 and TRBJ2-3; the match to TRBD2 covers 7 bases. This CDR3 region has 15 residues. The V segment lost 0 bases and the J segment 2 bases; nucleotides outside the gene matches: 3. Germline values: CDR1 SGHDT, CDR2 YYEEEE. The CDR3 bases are TGTGCCAGCAGCTTGGCGCGGGGGATCACAGATACGCAGTATTTT. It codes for CASSLARGITDTQYF.

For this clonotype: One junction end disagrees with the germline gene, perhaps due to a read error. This CDR3 reads CASSAGGQRNNEQLF. The CDR3 coding sequence is TGCGCCAGCAGCGCGGGGGGACAGCGAAACAATGAGCAGCTCTTC. The rearrangement uses TRBV5-1 and TRBJ2-1; a weak D match, TRBD2 (8 bases). The CDR3 runs to 15 residues. The germline V gene has CDR1 SGHRS and CDR2 YFSETQ.